A single sample is the source of the 18 T cell receptor beta chains below, sequenced in a study of blood T cell repertoires in COVID-19. The data were produced by immunoSEQ multiplex PCR, yet TCRdb's version contains in-frame clones alone and is incomplete. The sample shows 65,000 to 90,000 clones, roughly 80% of them seen only once. The specimen sequenced was peripheral blood. Every receptor here comes from a woman of 80 years or more with active or convalescent COVID-19.

This clone was counted once. The V call is TRBV7-8, the J call TRBJ1-3; 9 positions match TRBD1. Losses at the gene ends were 3 bases for V and 6 bases for J; bases not matched to a gene: 12. The length of the CDR3 is 17 residues. Germline CDR1 reads SGHVS; CDR2 reads FQNEAQ. CDR3 nucleotide sequence: TGTGCCAGCAGCTTCCAAGTCGGTAGGACAGGGGCAAACACCATATATTTT. Translating it yields CASSFQVGRTGANTIYF.

The chain employs TRBV28 and TRBJ2-2; D unclear. The V end was cut by 7 bases, the J end by 9 bases, with 9 bases between. This CDR3 is 11 amino acids long. CDR1 and CDR2 from the germline V gene are MDHEN and SYDVKM. This chain's CDR3 is CASTTTRELFF. DNA of the CDR3: TGTGCCAGCACAACTACGCGGGAGCTGTTTTTT. The full variable domain, in which reference TRBV28 and TRBJ2-2 provide the parts outside the CDR3, is DVKVTQSSRYLVKRTGEKVFLECVQDMDHENMFWYRQDPGLGLRLIYFSYDVKMKEKGDIPEGYSVSREKKERFSLILESASTNQTSMYLCASTTTRELFFGEGSRLTVL.

This clone turned up a few times. The V and J genes are TRBV5-6 and TRBJ1-5; 10 nucleotides align to TRBD1. With V trimmed by 0 bases and J by 7 bases, 4 bases remained unmatched. Germline values: CDR1 SGHDT, CDR2 YYEEEE. This CDR3 spans 15 amino acids. The CDR3 reads CASSLGTGGVQPQHF. The CDR3 nucleotides read TGTGCCAGCAGCTTGGGGACAGGGGGTGTGCAGCCCCAGCATTTT.

The rearrangement joins TRBV7-6 to TRBJ1-2; 9 nucleotides agree with TRBD1. With V trimmed by 1 base and J by 6 bases, 6 bases remained unmatched. Germline CDR1 SGHVS, CDR2 FNYEAQ. There are 15 residues in the CDR3. CDR3 amino acids: CASSLDEDRGDGYTF. CDR3 in DNA: TGTGCCAGCAGCTTAGACGAGGACAGGGGAGATGGCTACACCTTC.

The chain is built from TRBV7-9 and TRBJ2-1; the match to TRBD2 covers 7 bases. The length of the CDR3 is 14 residues. Germline CDR1 and CDR2: SEHNR and FQNEAQ (reference sequence). The junction had 10 bases not matched to a gene; V was cut back by 6 bases and J by 8 bases. CDR3 protein: CASRGEGLQDEQFF. DNA for the CDR3: TGTGCCAGCAGGGGGGAGGGGCTACAAGATGAGCAGTTCTTC.

This rearrangement joins TRBV28 to TRBJ1-1, with D possibly TRBD1 on 6 matching bases. CDR3 length equals 15 residues. CDR1 MDHEN and CDR2 SYDVKM come from the germline V gene. The V end was cut by 2 bases, the J end by 4 bases, with 14 bases between. CDR3 bases: TGTGCCAGCAGTTTAGGGGACACTCGTGGCACTGAAGCTTTCTTT. Its protein product is CASSLGDTRGTEAFF.

V and J are TRBV9 and TRBJ1-2; no reliable D call. From germline, CDR1 is SGDLS and CDR2 YYNGEE. The V gene lost 4 bases and the J gene lost 8 bases, with 12 bases spanning the gap. This CDR3 is 12 amino acids long. CDR3 amino acids: CASSFAEGGYTF. The CDR3 nucleotides read TGTGCCAGCAGCTTCGCGGAGGGCGGCTACACCTTC.

This chain connects TRBV12-5 to TRBJ2-1, with a tentative D call TRBD1 (6 bases). The CDR3 is 14 residues long. V was shortened by 7 bases and J by 5 bases, with 15 bases between the two germline ends. From germline, CDR1 is LGHNT and CDR2 FRNRAP. The CDR3 loop is CASAWGPQNNEQFF. Written as DNA, the CDR3 is TGTGCTAGTGCCTGGGGGCCCCAAAACAATGAGCAGTTCTTC.

The genes are TRBV18 and TRBJ1-2; D gene unclear. Germline-derived CDR1 and CDR2 are KGHSH and LQKENI. The V and J ends lost 3 bases and 8 bases respectively, with 13 bases between them. The CDR3 has 13 residues. CDR3 DNA: TGTGCCAGCTCACCCCGGTCGGGTGAAGGCTACACCTTC. It specifies CASSPRSGEGYTF.

As DNA, the CDR3 is TGTGCCAGCTCACCGAACGCAATCAGCGGTAGGGCGCTTAAGGGTGGCTACACCTTC. Translation: CASSPNAISGRALKGGYTF. The chain is built from TRBV18 and TRBJ1-2; D is unclear. The CDR3 totals 19 residues. Trimming took off 3 bases at V and 7 bases at J, with 30 bases between the two ends. CDR1 and CDR2 (germline): KGHSH, LQKENI.

The chain employs TRBV6-2 or TRBV6-3 and TRBJ2-1; TRBD2 is a possible D gene (5 bases). From germline, CDR1 is MNHEY and CDR2 SVGEGT. The CDR3 extends over 13 amino acids. Trimming removed 4 bases from V and 9 bases from J, with 13 bases in between. The CDR3 region has the DNA TGTGCCAGCAGTTCCCAAACTAGAACTGAGCAGTTCTTC. Its protein is CASSSQTRTEQFF.

The rearrangement uses TRBV27 and TRBJ2-7; D may be TRBD1 (5 bases). This CDR3 is 15 amino acids long. Between the trimmed V and J ends, which lost 2 bases and 1 base, there was a span of 12 bases. Germline CDR1 reads MNHEY; CDR2 reads SMNVEV (reference sequence). This CDR3 is CASSLLGPPSYEQYF. DNA for the CDR3: TGTGCCAGCAGTTTACTGGGGCCTCCTTCCTACGAGCAGTACTTC.

The CDR3 nucleotides read TGTGCCAGCAGTCGTCGACTCTACAATGAGCAGTTCTTC. This translates into CASSRRLYNEQFF. The chain combines TRBV3-1 (or the pseudogene TRBV3-2) with TRBJ2-1, with D hard to call. From germline, CDR1 is LGHDT and CDR2 YNNKEL (reference sequence). V gave up 6 bases and J gave up 3 bases, with 9 bases separating them. CDR3 length: 13 amino acids.

CDR3 sequence reads: CASRHGQVNTEAFF. The CDR3 nucleotides are TGTGCCAGCAGGCACGGACAGGTCAACACTGAAGCTTTCTTT. The chain combines TRBV11-2 with TRBJ1-1; TRBD1 agrees at 7 bases. V lost 6 bases to trimming and J lost 2 bases; unmatched junction nucleotides: 6. The CDR3 is 14 residues long. Germline CDR1 is SGHAT and CDR2 is FQNNGV.

This clone appeared a single time. CDR3 sequence (DNA): TGTGCCAGCAGCTTGGGGTCAGCAGATACGCAGTATTTT. This encodes CASSLGSADTQYF. The V call is TRBV5-4, the J call TRBJ2-3; D gene unclear. The germline CDR1 and CDR2 sequences are SGHNT and YYREEE (reference sequence). The germline V and J ends were trimmed by 0 bases and 4 bases, with 6 bases remaining between them. This CDR3 spans 13 amino acids.

This chain connects TRBV4-1 to TRBJ1-5; 11 bases are shared with TRBD1. CDR1 MGHRA and CDR2 YSYEKL come from the germline V gene. This CDR3 has 18 amino acids. V was clipped by 4 bases and J by 0 bases; unmatched bases: 8. The CDR3 sequence is CASSPGQGALISNQPQHF. CDR3 sequence (DNA): TGCGCCAGCAGCCCTGGACAGGGGGCCCTTATTAGCAATCAGCCCCAGCATTTT.

The chain joins TRBV19 to TRBJ2-7, with D possibly being TRBD1 (6 bases). Germline V lookup: CDR1 LNHDA, CDR2 SQIVND (reference sequence). This CDR3 region has 14 residues. V dropped 6 bases and J dropped 0 bases, with 12 bases sitting between them. The DNA for the CDR3 is TGTGCCAGTAGCCCGACAGGAGTCTCCTACGAGCAGTACTTC. This encodes CASSPTGVSYEQYF.

With regard to this clone: The identical CDR3 is also encoded by other nucleotide sequences in the sample. The rearrangement links TRBV28 to TRBJ2-1; possibly TRBD1 for D (6 bases). CDR1 MDHEN and CDR2 SYDVKM come from the germline V gene. The CDR3 has 15 amino acids. Between the trimmed V and J ends, which lost 6 bases and 0 bases, there was a span of 12 bases. CDR3 coding DNA: TGTGCCAGCAGCCGAGGGGGAAGCTCCTACAATGAGCAGTTCTTC. Protein sequence: CASSRGGSSYNEQFF.